What follows is one TCR beta chain and its context. The sample comes from a study of cytomegalovirus exposure and HLA in healthy donors. PCR was performed using 60 Vbeta and 13 Jbeta primers. Libraries were prepared by immunoSEQ multiplex PCR; TCRdb keeps only in-frame clonotypes and omits some of them. Here the sample spans about 170,000 clones, around four fifths being singletons. This CDR3 has 15 amino acids. Germline values: CDR1 MDHEN, CDR2 SYDVKM. Trimming pared 6 bases from V and 3 bases from J, leaving 18 bases between. This clonotype was sampled from a female donor in good health and CMV-seronegative. The gene calls are TRBV28 and TRBJ2-7, with D tentatively TRBD1 (5 bases). The sample consisted of PBMCs. The CDR3 coding sequence is TGTGCCAGCAGGATAGGGGTCCACGCAGGCTACGAGCAGTACTTC. Residues: CASRIGVHAGYEQYF.